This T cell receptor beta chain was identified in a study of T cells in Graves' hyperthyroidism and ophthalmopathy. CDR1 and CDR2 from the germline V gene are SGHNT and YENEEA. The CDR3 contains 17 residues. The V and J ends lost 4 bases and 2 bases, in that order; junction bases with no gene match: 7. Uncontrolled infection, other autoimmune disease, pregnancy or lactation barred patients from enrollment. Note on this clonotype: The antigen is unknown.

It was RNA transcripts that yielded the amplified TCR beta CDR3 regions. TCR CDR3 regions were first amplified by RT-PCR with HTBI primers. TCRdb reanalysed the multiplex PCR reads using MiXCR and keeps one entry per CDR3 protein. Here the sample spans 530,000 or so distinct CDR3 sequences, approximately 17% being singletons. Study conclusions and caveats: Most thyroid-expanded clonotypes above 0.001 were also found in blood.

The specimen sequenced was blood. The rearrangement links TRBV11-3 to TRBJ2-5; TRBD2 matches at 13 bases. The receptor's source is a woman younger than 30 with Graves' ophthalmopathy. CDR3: CASSSGGLAGEQETQYF. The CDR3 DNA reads TGTGCCAGCAGCTCTGGCGGACTAGCGGGAGAACAAGAGACCCAGTACTTC.